Listed below are T cell receptor beta chains from one sample, sequenced in a study of blood T cell repertoires in COVID-19. Here immunoSEQ multiplex PCR was the method, and the copy in TCRdb shows in-frame clones only, minus some. This table holds about 60,000 clones, approximately 85% found once. The sequenced material came from peripheral blood. The origin of the receptors is a human donor in a cohort sampled during active COVID-19. Each CDR3 is given with its conserved first and last residue. Each record gives: J gene, D gene, clone size, V gene, CDR3 protein, CDR3 DNA. D genes are given only for firm matches. A row's size may be missing; if present it is once, few, many or a size class.

j_call: TRBJ2-3
d_call: NA
clone_size: once
v_call: TRBV11-2
cdr3_aa: CASSLGTSTDTQYF
cdr3_nt: TGTGCCAGCAGCTTAGGGACTAGCACAGATACGCAGTATTTT

j_call: TRBJ2-7
d_call: NA
clone_size: few
v_call: TRBV6-2/TRBV6-3
cdr3_aa: CASSYSPGDHEQYF
cdr3_nt: TGTGCCAGCAGTTACTCGCCAGGGGACCACGAGCAGTACTTC

j_call: TRBJ2-2
d_call: TRBD2
clone_size: NA
v_call: TRBV7-9
cdr3_aa: CASSLRAGDGTGELFF
cdr3_nt: TGTGCCAGCAGCTTAAGAGCGGGAGATGGAACCGGGGAGCTGTTTTTT

j_call: TRBJ2-7
d_call: NA
clone_size: few
v_call: TRBV7-9
cdr3_aa: CAGAGAYEQYF
cdr3_nt: TGTGCCGGGGCAGGGGCCTACGAGCAGTACTTC

j_call: TRBJ1-5
d_call: TRBD1
clone_size: NA
v_call: TRBV5-1
cdr3_aa: CASSLVPLDRGYQPQHF
cdr3_nt: TGCGCCAGCAGCTTGGTTCCGTTGGACAGGGGTTATCAGCCCCAGCATTTT

j_call: TRBJ2-3
d_call: TRBD1
clone_size: NA
v_call: TRBV12-3/TRBV12-4
cdr3_aa: CAGRQGVLDTQYF
cdr3_nt: TGTGCAGGCAGACAGGGGGTTTTAGATACGCAGTATTTT

j_call: TRBJ2-3
d_call: TRBD2
clone_size: NA
v_call: TRBV6-2/TRBV6-3
cdr3_aa: CASSHLAGGRSTDTQYF
cdr3_nt: TGTGCCAGCAGTCACTTAGCGGGAGGCCGGAGCACAGATACGCAGTATTTT

j_call: TRBJ1-4
d_call: NA
clone_size: NA
v_call: TRBV19
cdr3_aa: CASSPLEAATNEKLFF
cdr3_nt: TGTGCCAGTAGCCCTCTGGAGGCCGCAACTAATGAAAAACTGTTTTTT

j_call: TRBJ1-1
d_call: NA
clone_size: NA
v_call: TRBV28
cdr3_aa: CASSLSRSEAFF
cdr3_nt: TGTGCCAGCAGTCTCTCCCGGTCTGAAGCTTTCTTT

j_call: TRBJ2-1
d_call: TRBD2
clone_size: once
v_call: TRBV2
cdr3_aa: CASSGLAGSQGGFF
cdr3_nt: TGTGCCAGCAGTGGACTAGCGGGTTCTCAGGGAGGGTTCTTC

j_call: TRBJ2-5
d_call: TRBD1
clone_size: NA
v_call: TRBV19
cdr3_aa: CASRPGGQETQYF
cdr3_nt: TGTGCCAGTAGACCAGGGGGCCAAGAGACCCAGTACTTC